These T cell receptor beta chains were read from a single sample in a study of blood T cell repertoires in COVID-19. Assay used: immunoSEQ multiplex PCR; TCRdb lists only in-frame clones, some missing. This table holds tens of thousands of clones, almost 80% found once. The sample was peripheral blood. The source is a human donor in a cohort sampled during active COVID-19. Both conserved end residues are part of each CDR3. The order of the fields is J gene, clone size, V gene, D gene, CDR3 DNA, CDR3 protein. A D gene is named only where the DNA matches it firmly. Only part of the rows carry a size: once, few, many, or a class if the clone is expanded.

TRBJ1-1,-,TRBV11-2,TRBD1,TGTGCCAGCAGCGTTTCTACAGGGGGCACTGAAGCTTTCTTT,CASSVSTGGTEAFF
TRBJ2-3,-,TRBV20-1,TRBD2,TGCAGTGCTAGTTCACTAGCGGGACGCACAGATACGCAGTATTTT,CSASSLAGRTDTQYF
TRBJ2-1,-,TRBV7-8,TRBD1,TGTGCCAGCAGCGACGACAGGGCGTCCTACAATGAGCAGTTCTTC,CASSDDRASYNEQFF
TRBJ2-3,-,TRBV28,-,TGTGCCAGCAGTTTACGAGTTCCGAGGCGGGGTTGGCTGGATACGCAGTATTTT,CASSLRVPRRGWLDTQYF
TRBJ1-1,-,TRBV6-5,-,TGTGCCAGCAGTTATGCCAGGGGGAACACTGAAGCTTTCTTT,CASSYARGNTEAFF
TRBJ2-5,-,TRBV19,-,TGTGCCAGTAGTATCGGGTTCCTCCAAGAGACCCAGTACTTC,CASSIGFLQETQYF
TRBJ1-6,once,TRBV6-1,-,TGTGCCAGCAGTGAACAGGATAATTCACCCCTCCACTTT,CASSEQDNSPLHF
TRBJ2-3,-,TRBV9,TRBD2,TGTGCCAGCAGCGCGCACCCGCTAGCGGGGGTCACAGATACGCAGTATTTT,CASSAHPLAGVTDTQYF
TRBJ2-2,-,TRBV6-6,TRBD2,TGTGCCAGCAGTCGACCTACGAGACTAGCGGGAGGGGCCGGGGAGCTGTTTTTT,CASSRPTRLAGGAGELFF
TRBJ1-2,-,TRBV5-6,-,TGTGCCAGCAGCTCTATACAGGGAGTTCGGAGGGGCTACACCTTC,CASSSIQGVRRGYTF
TRBJ1-2,-,TRBV4-1,TRBD1,TGCGCCAGCAGCCAGGGGACAGGGGATGGCTACACCTTC,CASSQGTGDGYTF
TRBJ1-2,few,TRBV28,-,TGTGCCAGCAGTTTAACAACGGGCTATGGCTACACCTTC,CASSLTTGYGYTF
TRBJ2-5,-,TRBV21-1,-,TGTGCCAGCAGCAAAGTGCCGGGACAAAAAAAAGAGACCCAGTACTTC,CASSKVPGQKKETQYF
TRBJ2-7,-,TRBV2,-,TGTGCCAGCAGTGAAGCGGCTTATTACGAGCAGTACTTC,CASSEAAYYEQYF
TRBJ2-1,-,TRBV4-2,TRBD2,TGTGCCAGCAGCCGAAAAGCGGGAGGCATCGACAATGAGCAGTTCTTC,CASSRKAGGIDNEQFF
TRBJ1-4,-,TRBV7-2,TRBD1,TGTGCCAGCAGCTCCCGGGACAGGGGGTTGAGTAATGAAAAACTGTTTTTT,CASSSRDRGLSNEKLFF
TRBJ2-1,-,TRBV5-1,TRBD2,TGCGCCAGCAGCGAAACTAGCGGGAGGGTCTATGAGCAGTTCTTC,CASSETSGRVYEQFF
TRBJ1-2,once,TRBV19,-,TGTGCCAGTAGTATTTATGGGGAGGATGGCAGGGACTATGGCTACACCTTC,CASSIYGEDGRDYGYTF
TRBJ1-5,-,TRBV2,TRBD1,TGTGCCAGCAGTGAGACAGGGTTCAATCAGCCCCAGCATTTT,CASSETGFNQPQHF
TRBJ2-1,-,TRBV2,TRBD2,TGTGCCAGCAACGAGGCCGGGACTAGCGGGAGAAGGCAGTTCTTC,CASNEAGTSGRRQFF